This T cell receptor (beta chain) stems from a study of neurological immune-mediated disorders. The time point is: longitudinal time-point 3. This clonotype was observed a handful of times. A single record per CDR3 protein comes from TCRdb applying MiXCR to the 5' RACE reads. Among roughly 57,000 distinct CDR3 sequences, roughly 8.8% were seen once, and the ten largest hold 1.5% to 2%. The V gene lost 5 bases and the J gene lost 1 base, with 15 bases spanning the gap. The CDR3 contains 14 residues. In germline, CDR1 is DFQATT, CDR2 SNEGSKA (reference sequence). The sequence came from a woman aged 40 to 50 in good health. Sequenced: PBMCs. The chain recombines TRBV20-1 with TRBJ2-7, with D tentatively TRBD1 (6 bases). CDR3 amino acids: CSALTGSLSYEQYF. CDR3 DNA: TGCAGTGCTTTAACAGGGTCCCTTTCCTACGAGCAGTACTTC.